This record concerns one TCR beta chain sequence. This sample stems from a study of cytomegalovirus exposure and HLA in healthy donors. Per the germline V gene, CDR1 is MDHEN and CDR2 is SYDVKM. This CDR3 contains 15 residues. V shed 4 bases and J shed 0 bases, with 7 bases lying between them. 60 Vbeta and 13 Jbeta primers were used in PCR. Sequenced by immunoSEQ multiplex PCR; TCRdb stores in-frame clones only, minus some. Of 170,000 or so clones listed, around 80% are singletons. Sequenced input: PBMCs. The chain joins TRBV28 to TRBJ2-6, with D unresolved. The sequence was obtained from a woman in her forties or fifties in good health and CMV-seronegative. The CDR3 sequence is CASSSVGSGANVLTF. The CDR3 bases are TGTGCCAGCAGTTCGGTCGGCTCTGGGGCCAACGTCCTGACTTTC.